At least ten counts were recorded for the clone carrying this T cell receptor (beta chain). The target antigen is unknown. The data originate from a study of T cells in localized non-small cell lung cancer. The protocol was immunoSEQ multiplex PCR, while the TCRdb copy is restricted to in-frame clones and leaves out a portion. Of some 31,000 clones listed, roughly 75% are singletons. Study-wide results and limits: Clonality peaked in uninvolved adjacent lung rather than tumor. There was an association of higher blood T cell density with longer overall survival. Appearing in adjacent lung were a median approximately 57 of the top 100 tumor clones. Since sequencing was restricted to only one region of the tumor, intratumor heterogeneity remains a possibility.

The sequence was obtained from a male donor older than 55 with stage II squamous cell lung carcinoma. Sequenced here: peripheral blood, sampled before any cancer treatment.

The CDR3 here is CSVELRSYEQYF. CDR3 DNA sequence: TGCAGCGTTGAATTGCGAAGCTACGAGCAGTACTTC. The chain carries TRBV29-1 and TRBJ2-7; D is ambiguous. The CDR3 loop spans 12 amino acids. The germline V gene has CDR1 SQVTM and CDR2 ANQGSEA. Deletions cut 2 bases from V and 3 bases from J, with 8 bases between.